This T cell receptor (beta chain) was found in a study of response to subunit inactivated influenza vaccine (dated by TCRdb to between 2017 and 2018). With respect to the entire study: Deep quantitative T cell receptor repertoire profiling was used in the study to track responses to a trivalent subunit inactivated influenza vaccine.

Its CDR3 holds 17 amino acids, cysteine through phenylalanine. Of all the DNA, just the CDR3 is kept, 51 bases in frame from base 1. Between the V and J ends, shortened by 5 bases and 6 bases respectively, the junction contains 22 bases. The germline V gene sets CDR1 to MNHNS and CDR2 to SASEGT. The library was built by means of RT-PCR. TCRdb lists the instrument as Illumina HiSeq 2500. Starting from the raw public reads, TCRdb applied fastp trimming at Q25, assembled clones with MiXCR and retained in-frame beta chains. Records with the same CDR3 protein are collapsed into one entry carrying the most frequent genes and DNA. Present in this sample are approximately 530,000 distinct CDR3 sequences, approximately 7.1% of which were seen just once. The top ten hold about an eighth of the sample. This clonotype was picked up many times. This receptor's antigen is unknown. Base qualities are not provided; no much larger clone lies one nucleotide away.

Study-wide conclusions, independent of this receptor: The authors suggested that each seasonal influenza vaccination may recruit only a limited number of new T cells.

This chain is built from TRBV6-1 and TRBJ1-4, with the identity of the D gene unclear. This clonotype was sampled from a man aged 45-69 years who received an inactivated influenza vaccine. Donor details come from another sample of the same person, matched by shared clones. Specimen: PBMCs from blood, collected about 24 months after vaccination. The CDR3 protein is CASSPSPLVHWDEKLFF. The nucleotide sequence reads TGTGCCAGCAGTCCCAGCCCCCTCGTCCACTGGGATGAAAAACTGTTTTTT.